One and the same sample provided the 28 T cell receptor beta chains below, sequenced in a study of cytomegalovirus exposure and HLA in healthy donors. Both 60 Vbeta primers and 13 Jbeta primers went into the PCR. TCRdb keeps only in-frame clones here, not all; method: immunoSEQ multiplex PCR. The table lists 150,000 or so clones, 80% of them singletons. Material for sequencing was PBMCs. These receptors originate from a woman aged 40 to 55 in good health and CMV-seropositive.

The chain links TRBV6-5 to TRBJ2-7; 10 bases agree with TRBD2. Germline CDR1 MNHEY, CDR2 SVGAGI. CDR3 length: 15 amino acids. V lost 1 base, J lost 1 base, and 1 base stayed unmatched. Here the CDR3 DNA reads TGTGCCAGCAGTTACTTAGCGGGAGGTTCCTACGAGCAGTACTTC. This translates into CASSYLAGGSYEQYF.

V is TRBV30 and J is TRBJ2-1; D not resolved. Trimming took off 7 bases at V and 4 bases at J, with 5 bases between the two ends. The CDR3 is 10 residues long. Germline V lookup: CDR1 GTSNPN, CDR2 SVGIG (reference sequence). CDR3 sequence reads: CAFGYNEQFF. As DNA, the CDR3 is TGTGCCTTCGGGTACAATGAGCAGTTCTTC.

This clone was counted a few times. The genes are TRBV5-1 and TRBJ2-5; 13 bases align to TRBD2. The CDR3 is made up of 16 amino acids. Per germline, CDR1 SGHRS and CDR2 YFSETQ. Trimming took 7 bases from V and 5 from J; bases not matched to a gene: 11. The CDR3 nucleotides read TGCGCCAGCCGCCTTCAGACTAGCGGGAGGCCCGAGACCCAGTACTTC. Translation: CASRLQTSGRPETQYF.

Only one count was recorded for this clone. V usage is TRBV11-3 and J usage is TRBJ1-2; 8 bases line up with TRBD1. The CDR3 totals 13 residues. The V gene end was trimmed by 5 bases and the J gene end by 3 bases; junction bases not matched to a gene: 2. Germline CDR1 is SGHNT and CDR2 is YENEEA. The CDR3 region is CASSTGQDYGYTF. CDR3 DNA: TGTGCCAGCAGCACGGGACAGGACTATGGCTACACCTTC. The variable domain in full, with the rest retrieved from reference TRBV11-3 and TRBJ1-2, is EAGVVQSPRYKIIEKKQPVAFWCNPISGHNTLYWYLQNLGQGPELLIRYENEEAVDDSQLPKDRFSAERLKGVDSTLKIQPAELGDSAVYLCASSTGQDYGYTFGSGTRLTVV.

The V gene is TRBV6-5, the J gene TRBJ1-2; no reliable D call. CDR3 size: 16 residues. Germline V gene sequence: CDR1 MNHEY, CDR2 SVGAGI. V dropped 4 bases and J dropped 7 bases, with 22 bases sitting between them. CDR3 amino acids: CASSSGQRLRSSGYTF. The CDR3 nucleotides are TGTGCCAGCAGTTCGGGTCAACGGCTGAGGAGTTCTGGCTACACCTTC.

This clone has only one observation. The gene calls are TRBV15 and TRBJ2-7; 9 bases match TRBD2. Germline trimming cut 1 base from V and 5 bases from J; bases unmatched to any gene: 6. The germline V gene has CDR1 LNHNV and CDR2 YYDKDF (reference sequence). The CDR3 is made up of 15 amino acids. The CDR3 spells CATSRGKREEDEQYF. Here the CDR3 DNA reads TGTGCCACCAGCAGAGGTAAGCGGGAGGAGGACGAGCAGTACTTC.

CDR3 in amino acids: CATSPRGGRGYTF. CDR3 DNA: TGTGCCACCAGCCCGAGAGGGGGCAGGGGCTACACCTTC. This chain links TRBV15 with TRBJ1-2; 7 bases fit TRBD1. There are 13 residues in the CDR3. J gave up 8 bases and V 5 bases, and 8 bases lay outside the gene matches. Germline V gene sequence: CDR1 LNHNV, CDR2 YYDKDF (reference sequence).

This clone was observed once. The chain links TRBV19 to TRBJ1-5; D call uncertain. Looked up from germline, CDR1 is LNHDA and CDR2 is SQIVND (reference sequence). Trimming pared 7 bases from V and 5 bases from J, leaving 12 bases between. CDR3 size: 13 residues. As DNA, the CDR3 is TGTGCCAGTACTGGGGAGAACTATCAGCCCCAGCATTTT. Amino acids: CASTGENYQPQHF.

The rearrangement links TRBV30 to TRBJ2-7, with D possibly being TRBD1 (5 bases). Germline loops: CDR1 GTSNPN, CDR2 SVGIG (reference sequence). The CDR3 is made up of 13 amino acids. The ends were cut back, 5 bases at V and 2 bases at J, with 13 bases in the middle. The CDR3 DNA reads as TGTGCCTGGGGTGGGGCTTACCCCTACGAGCAGTACTTC. The encoded protein is CAWGGAYPYEQYF.

This clone has a handful of counts. The chain employs TRBV29-1 and TRBJ1-2; D remains ambiguous. The CDR3 is made up of 13 amino acids. The germline V gene has CDR1 SQVTM and CDR2 ANQGSEA. Deletions cut 4 bases from V and 4 bases from J, with 13 bases between. CDR3 nucleotide sequence: TGCAGCGTTGTTCCTGGTGGGAGCTATGGCTACACCTTC. Translated: CSVVPGGSYGYTF.

The rearrangement links TRBV19 to TRBJ2-2, with TRBD1 matching 8 bases. Germline V lookup: CDR1 LNHDA, CDR2 SQIVND (reference sequence). The CDR3 consists of 17 residues. With V trimmed by 6 bases and J by 1 base, 10 bases remained unmatched. CDR3 region: CASRPSPGTGNTGELFF. In DNA, the CDR3 is TGTGCCAGTAGGCCCTCTCCCGGGACAGGGAACACCGGGGAGCTGTTTTTT.

This chain joins TRBV5-6 and TRBJ2-5, with TRBD2 matching over 11 bases. CDR1 and CDR2 from the germline V gene are SGHDT and YYEEEE. V was clipped by 3 bases and J by 5 bases; unmatched bases: 9. The CDR3 runs 16 residues. The DNA of the CDR3 is TGTGCCAGCAGCTCTCGACTAGCGGGATTTGGGGAGACCCAGTACTTC. Translation: CASSSRLAGFGETQYF.

The chain employs TRBV23-1 and TRBJ1-1; unclear D gene. TRBV23-1 is classed as an ORF, of uncertain function. There are 12 residues in the CDR3. With 3 bases removed from V and 5 bases from J, the gap between germline ends came to 7 bases. CDR3 DNA sequence: TGCGCCAGCAGTCACATGAGGACTGAAGCTTTCTTT. Amino acids: CASSHMRTEAFF.

This rearrangement joins TRBV6-5 to TRBJ2-5, with TRBD2 as a possible D gene (5 bases). The V end lost 0 bases, the J end lost 4 bases, and 12 bases lay between the germline ends. The CDR3 has 15 residues. The germline gives CDR1 MNHEY, CDR2 SVGAGI. CDR3 sequence: CASSYSGFRGETQYF. The CDR3 DNA is TGTGCCAGCAGTTACTCTGGATTCCGGGGAGAGACCCAGTACTTC.

This chain connects TRBV4-2 to TRBJ1-2, with D possibly matching TRBD1 (6 bases). Trimming pared 3 bases from V and 6 bases from J, leaving 14 bases between. The CDR3 loop spans 14 amino acids. Germline V gene sequence: CDR1 LGHNA, CDR2 YNFKEQ. In nucleotides, the CDR3 is TGTGCCAGCAGCCATCGGGGGGCTCGGGATGGCTACACCTTC. It translates to CASSHRGARDGYTF.

The rearrangement uses TRBV7-8 and TRBJ2-7; 8 bases fit TRBD2. In germline, CDR1 is SGHVS, CDR2 FQNEAQ. J lost 1 base, V lost 0 bases, and 5 bases had no gene match. This CDR3 is 16 amino acids long. CDR3: CASSLAAGVSSYEQYF. The CDR3 DNA follows: TGTGCCAGCAGCTTAGCAGCGGGAGTGTCGTCCTACGAGCAGTACTTC.

This clone was recorded a few times. The chain joins TRBV19 to TRBJ2-1; 9 bases agree with TRBD2. The CDR3 length is 15 residues. Germline CDR1 and CDR2: LNHDA and SQIVND (reference sequence). Trimming cost V 5 bases and J 5 bases; bases outside gene matches: 7. The CDR3 here is CASSLSGRRDNEQFF. In DNA, the CDR3 is TGTGCCAGTAGTCTTAGCGGGAGAAGAGACAATGAGCAGTTCTTC.

The chain links TRBV6-5 to TRBJ2-5, with D uncertain. The J call is uncertain, as TRBJ2-7 better fits the DNA end. Germline V gene data show CDR1 as MNHEY and CDR2 as SVGAGI. This CDR3 comprises 14 residues. The CDR3 is CASSYSYPNYEQYF. Written as DNA, the CDR3 is TGTGCCAGCAGTTACTCTTATCCAAACTACGAGCAGTACTTC.

V usage is TRBV2 and J usage is TRBJ2-1; D is possibly TRBD2 (6 bases). Germline CDR1 and CDR2: SNHLY and FYNNEI. V lost 5 bases and J lost 9, with 11 bases in between. This CDR3 comprises 12 residues. CDR3 in DNA: TGTGCCAGCAGTCGGGACTTTTCTGAGCAGTTCTTC. Encoded protein: CASSRDFSEQFF.

The chain couples TRBV5-1 to TRBJ2-7; 9 positions match TRBD1. There are 14 residues in the CDR3. The ends lost 5 bases at V and 4 bases at J; junction bases unmatched: 7. The germline V gene has CDR1 SGHRS and CDR2 YFSETQ. CDR3 in amino acids: CASSPGTGNYEQYF. CDR3 coding DNA: TGCGCCAGCAGTCCCGGGACAGGGAATTACGAGCAGTACTTC.

The CDR3 spells CASSLSGNYNEQFF. The CDR3 nucleotides read TGTGCCAGCAGTCTTTCGGGTAACTACAATGAGCAGTTCTTC. V usage is TRBV27 and J usage is TRBJ2-1, with D uncertain. Germline V lookup: CDR1 MNHEY, CDR2 SMNVEV (reference sequence). V was pared by 5 bases and J by 3 bases, with 11 bases between. This CDR3 spans 14 amino acids.

The chain recombines TRBV27 with TRBJ2-6, with D unclear. The germline V and J ends were trimmed by 6 bases and 0 bases, with 6 bases remaining between them. Per the germline V gene, CDR1 is MNHEY and CDR2 is SMNVEV (reference sequence). The CDR3 contains 14 residues. CDR3 nucleotide sequence: TGTGCCAGCAGACTCAACTCTGGGGCCAACGTCCTGACTTTC. Translation: CASRLNSGANVLTF.

This clone was seen just once. V and J are TRBV30 and TRBJ1-2, with 7 bases lining up with TRBD1. With V trimmed by 6 bases and J by 5 bases, 3 bases remained unmatched. This CDR3 region has 11 residues. Germline V gives CDR1 GTSNPN, CDR2 SVGIG (reference sequence). CDR3 amino acids: CACHRGYGYTF. In DNA form, the CDR3 reads TGTGCCTGTCACAGGGGTTATGGCTACACCTTC.

This clone is a singleton in its sample. This chain uses TRBV29-1 with TRBJ2-1; TRBD2 aligns across 12 bases. The CDR3 consists of 15 residues. Trimming cost V 3 bases and J 7 bases; bases outside gene matches: 7. Germline CDR1 reads SQVTM; CDR2 reads ANQGSEA. This CDR3 reads CSVETSGSLLNEQFF. Here the CDR3 DNA reads TGCAGCGTTGAGACTAGCGGGAGTTTACTTAATGAGCAGTTCTTC.

V and J are TRBV7-6 and TRBJ2-1; D not certain. Germline loops: CDR1 SGHVS, CDR2 FNYEAQ. V was cut by 1 base and J by 10 bases, with 11 bases left in between. This CDR3 has 13 residues. CDR3 bases: TGTGCCAGCAGCTTAGATGGGTTCGGGGAGCAGTTCTTC. This encodes CASSLDGFGEQFF.

The genes are TRBV7-2 and TRBJ2-1; D is possibly TRBD2 (6 bases). V lost 1 base and J lost 6, with 7 bases in between. Germline V CDR1 and CDR2: SGHTA, FQGNSA. This CDR3 has 13 residues. This CDR3 reads CASSLETSNEQFF. The CDR3 coding sequence is TGTGCCAGCAGCTTAGAGACTAGCAATGAGCAGTTCTTC.

The V gene is TRBV4-2, the J gene TRBJ1-1; D is unclear. Germline V lookup: CDR1 LGHNA, CDR2 YNFKEQ. V was trimmed by 4 bases and J by 0 bases, leaving 9 bases between them. CDR3 length equals 14 residues. CDR3 DNA: TGTGCCAGCAGCCCCGGAGATTTGAACACTGAAGCTTTCTTT. Translation: CASSPGDLNTEAFF.

V gene TRBV30 combines with J gene TRBJ2-3, with a tentative D call TRBD1 (5 bases). CDR1 is GTSNPN, CDR2 SVGIG, per germline (reference sequence). The CDR3 extends over 13 amino acids. Trimming took off 4 bases at V and 0 bases at J, with 8 bases between the two ends. DNA for the CDR3: TGTGCCTGGAAGGACATAAGCACAGATACGCAGTATTTT. It encodes CAWKDISTDTQYF. Variable domain in full (rest from reference TRBV30 and TRBJ2-3): SQTIHQWPATLVQPVGSPLSLECTVEGTSNPNLYWYRQAAGRGLQLLFYSVGIGQISSEVPQNLSASRPQDRQFILSSKKLLLSDSGFYLCAWKDISTDTQYFGPGTRLTVL.